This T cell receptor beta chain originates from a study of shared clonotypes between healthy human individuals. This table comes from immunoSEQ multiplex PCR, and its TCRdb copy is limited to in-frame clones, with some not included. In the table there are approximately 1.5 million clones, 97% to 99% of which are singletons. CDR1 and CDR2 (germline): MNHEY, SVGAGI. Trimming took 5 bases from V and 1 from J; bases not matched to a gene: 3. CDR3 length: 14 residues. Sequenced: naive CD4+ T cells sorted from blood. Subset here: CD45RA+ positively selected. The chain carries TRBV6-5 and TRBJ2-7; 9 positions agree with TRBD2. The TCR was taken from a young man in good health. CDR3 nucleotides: TGTGCCAGCAGTATCCTAGCGGGATCCTACGAGCAGTACTTC. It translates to CASSILAGSYEQYF.